These 4 T cell receptor beta chains came from one sample sequenced in a study of shared clonotypes between healthy human individuals. Cells designated naive CD8 were CD45RO-negative and were positively selected for CCR7, with terminally differentiated effector memory CD45RA+ cells excluded. TCRdb keeps only in-frame clones here, not all; method: immunoSEQ multiplex PCR. The sample consists of some 740,000 clones, around 93% of them appearing once. Sequenced: naive CD8+ T cells sorted from blood. These receptors all stem from a man aged 30-40 years in good health.

The V and J genes are TRBV6-1 and TRBJ1-2; D not resolved. The CDR3 consists of 13 residues. Looked up from germline, CDR1 is MNHNS and CDR2 is SASEGT. Trimming pared 7 bases from V and 4 bases from J, leaving 13 bases between. This CDR3 reads CASKLVSGYGYTF. The CDR3, as DNA: TGTGCCAGCAAACTGGTAAGCGGCTATGGCTACACCTTC.

The chain employs TRBV19 and TRBJ1-5, with D possibly matching TRBD1 (6 bases). Germline CDR1 LNHDA, CDR2 SQIVND (reference sequence). The V end lost 7 bases, the J end lost 3 bases, and 10 bases lay between the germline ends. The CDR3 has 13 residues. Written as DNA, the CDR3 is TGTGCCAGTATTGGGGGGCCCAATCAGCCCCAGCATTTT. Its protein is CASIGGPNQPQHF.

The J gene is TRBJ2-1, the V gene TRBV5-1; 8 nucleotides match TRBD2. The CDR3 is 16 residues long. The germline V gene has CDR1 SGHRS and CDR2 YFSETQ. With 0 bases clipped from V and 7 bases from J, the junction kept 9 bases outside the gene matches. CDR3 coding DNA: TGCGCCAGCAGCTTGGACCCGGGACTAGTCGTGAATGAGCAGTTCTTC. Translated, it gives CASSLDPGLVVNEQFF.

The V and J genes are TRBV5-4 and TRBJ2-7; 9 nucleotides line up with TRBD1. V trimming: 4 bases; J trimming: 2 bases; junction bases outside the gene matches: 4. Germline CDR1 is SGHNT and CDR2 is YYREEE (reference sequence). CDR3 length equals 14 residues. The CDR3 DNA reads as TGTGCCAGCAGCATCGGGACAGGGCCCTACGAGCAGTACTTC. Encoded protein: CASSIGTGPYEQYF.